The present T cell receptor (beta chain) was sequenced within a study of shared clonotypes between healthy human individuals. Across the study: Each donor contributed plates that comprised three CD4 naive, three CD4 memory, two CD8 naive and one CD8 memory.

As to this clone: The antigen remains unidentified.

Assay used: immunoSEQ multiplex PCR; TCRdb lists only in-frame clones, some missing. Among about 700,000 clones listed, around 72% were seen once. Study observations and caveats: Relative to clonotypes present in all four donors, those not shared had lower generation probabilities. With few donors, the genetic and exposure-history diversity represented was limited.

Unmatched junction bases numbered 6, after V lost 6 bases and J lost 5 bases. Germline V gene lookup returns CDR1 SGHNT and CDR2 YENEEA. The CDR3 runs to 13 residues. This clonotype originated in a woman in her twenties or thirties in good health. What was sequenced was memory CD4+ T cells sorted from blood. Subset given: CD45RA-negative fraction. This chain joins TRBV11-3 and TRBJ2-5, with 7 bases aligning to TRBD2. CDR3 DNA: TGTGCCAGCAGTCTAATGGGAGGGGAGACCCAGTACTTC. The encoded protein is CASSLMGGETQYF.